These 2 T cell receptor beta chains were all obtained from the same sample, sequenced in a study of OX40 agonist ivuxolimab in advanced cancers. Profiling relied on immunoSEQ multiplex PCR, and the TCRdb table lists in-frame clones only, not all of them. The table includes tens of thousands of clones, approximately 78% detected once. Sequencing was performed on CD4+ or CD8+ T cells sorted from blood, taken in a trial of the OX40 agonist ivuxolimab. These receptors were taken from an adult with an advanced solid tumor such as melanoma, head and neck, liver or kidney cancer.

The rearrangement links TRBV5-8 to TRBJ2-7, with D possibly matching TRBD1 (5 bases). There are 14 residues in the CDR3. CDR1 is SGHTS, CDR2 YDEGEE, per germline. The V and J ends lost 2 bases and 2 bases respectively, with 11 bases between them. The CDR3 spells CASSFLLTAYEQYF. For the CDR3, the DNA is TGTGCCAGCAGCTTTCTCCTGACAGCCTACGAGCAGTACTTC.

This clone was seen only a few times. V is TRBV15 and J is TRBJ2-1; D unclear. Trimming removed 0 bases from V and 0 bases from J, with 6 bases in between. The CDR3 has 15 amino acids. Germline CDR1 LNHNV, CDR2 YYDKDF (reference sequence). The chain's CDR3 is CATSRDTGSYNEQFF. The CDR3 DNA follows: TGTGCCACCAGCAGAGATACGGGCTCCTACAATGAGCAGTTCTTC. The full variable domain, its missing parts supplied by reference TRBV15 and TRBJ2-1, is DAMVIQNPRYQVTQFGKPVTLSCSQTLNHNVMYWYQQKSSQAPKLLFHYYDKDFNNEADTPDNFQSRRPNTSFCFLDIRSPGLGDTAMYLCATSRDTGSYNEQFFGPGTRLTVL.